The following is a T cell receptor beta chain sequence with its context. Its recognized antigen is unknown. Base qualities are missing; no much larger clone stands one base away. The record originates from a study of T cell responses to AZD1222 COVID-19 vaccine (dated by TCRdb to about 2021). Study-level background: TCR sequencing covered over 230 trial participants: 200 to 220 given two doses of AZD1222 and approximately 26 given two doses of MenACWY control vaccine. Trial participants were enrolled into age subgroups of 18-55, 56-69 and 70-plus years, which contained 148, 28 and 57 TCR-sequenced participants, respectively.

The CDR3 regions of human TCRbeta chains were analyzed by immunosequencing. The study's own analysis went as follows. Repertoire TCRs were matched against a reference library of SARS-CoV-2-specific TCRs generated with the MIRA antigen-specificity platform. Breadth was defined as the fraction of unique TCRs that were SARS-CoV-2-associated. Depth was defined as the fraction of total T cells that were SARS-CoV-2-associated. Using the MIRA data, each spike-specific TCR was assigned both to the spike region to which the TCR was reactive and to a CD4 or CD8 class. Log10-transformed breadth and depth values were compared by one-way ANOVA with Sidak's multiple comparisons tests. The table comes from immuneACCESS by way of TCRdb, which keeps in-frame sequences with V and J called. Part of the clones is missing from these tables; in studies checked, under half for an unresolved V gene and the rest for unknown reasons. Clonal size and the V and J genes are those of that table, whereas D and trimming came from the DNA. Within this sample are fewer than 120,000 clones, with approximately 90% of them counted one time only. The ten top clones hold about 15% of the sample.

Deletion took 2 bases off V and 0 bases off J, with a span of 8 bases between the germline ends. Counted from cysteine to phenylalanine, this CDR3 has 14 amino acids. The kept DNA is CDR3 alone, 42 bases in frame from the first base. Looking up the germline V gene (reference sequence) yields CDR1 PRHDT and CDR2 FYEKMQ. In the paper's terms, the time point label means: about 28 days (+/-7) after the second vaccine dose. AZD1222 recipients whose second dose came at about 4 weeks and those whose second dose came at about 12 weeks were combined into one group, since spike-specific TCR depth and breadth did not differ between the two schedules. Vaccinee samples came from UK trials COV001 and COV002, including a single-blind randomized controlled phase 2/3 trial of AZD1222 (ChAdOx1 nCoV-19) in healthy adults. Trial participant PBMC samples were collected at day 0 and day 28 after the second dose for TCRbeta chain sequencing.

Broad study findings and their caveats: Participants were mostly white British, with more females than males. The authors suggested clonal diversity may have been underestimated. Because no day 14 peak-response samples were available, repertoires were characterized only after the peak T cell response. Conclusions about previously exposed vaccinees are limited because only five to seven AZD1222 recipients were SARS-CoV-2 seropositive at baseline. Reportedly, almost half of the unique spike-specific TCRs recognized epitopes lying outside the regions that are mutated in the B.1.351 and B.1.1.7 variants. In the small 56-69-year group, the increase in depth fell short of significance, most likely because of low power. A significant rise in spike-specific TCR breadth and depth was observed after two AZD1222 doses relative to day 0 and relative to MenACWY recipients. Vaccine-associated CD4 TCRs spanned the whole spike protein, with dominant responses in regions 160-218 and 743-854.

The receptor was derived from an adult who received the AZD1222 COVID-19 vaccine. The material sequenced was peripheral blood, taken 28 days after the second AZD1222 dose. The chain was built from TRBV13 and TRBJ2-7; TRBD1 could be the D gene, as 6 bases match. The CDR3 protein: CASSLQGISYEQYF. The bases read TGTGCCAGCAGCTTACAGGGGATCTCCTACGAGCAGTACTTC.